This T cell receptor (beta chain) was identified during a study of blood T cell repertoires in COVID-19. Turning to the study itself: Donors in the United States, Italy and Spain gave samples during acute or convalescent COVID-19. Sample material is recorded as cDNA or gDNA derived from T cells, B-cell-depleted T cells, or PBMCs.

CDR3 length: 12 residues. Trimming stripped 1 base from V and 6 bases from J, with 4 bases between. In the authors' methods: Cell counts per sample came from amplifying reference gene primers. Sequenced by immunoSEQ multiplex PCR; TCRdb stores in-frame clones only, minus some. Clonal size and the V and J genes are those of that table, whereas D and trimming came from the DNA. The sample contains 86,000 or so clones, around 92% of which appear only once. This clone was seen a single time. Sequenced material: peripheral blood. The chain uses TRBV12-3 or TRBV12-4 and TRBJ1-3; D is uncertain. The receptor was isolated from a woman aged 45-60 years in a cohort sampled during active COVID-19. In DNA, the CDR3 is TGTGCCAGCAGTTTAGGGCCAAACACCATATATTTT. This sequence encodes CASSLGPNTIYF.